The clone carrying this T cell receptor beta chain was seen a few times. The antigen remains undetermined. This sample was included in a study of CD8 T cells in ankylosing spondylitis. Findings and limits, study-wide: Ankylosing spondylitis blood seemed to carry a telltale TCR beta motif made of under ten highly homologous variants.

TCRdb fed the 5' RACE reads into MiXCR, producing one record per CDR3 protein. The sample has under 250,000 distinct CDR3 sequences; 7% to 8% are singletons. The CDR3 covers 15 residues. Trimming removed 4 bases from V and 2 bases from J; junction bases left unmatched: 4. Germline V lookup: CDR1 LGHDT, CDR2 YNNKEL (reference sequence). The sample was blood, either unsorted or a sorted T cell fraction (not recorded which). V usage is TRBV3-1 and J usage is TRBJ2-1; 8 bases agree with TRBD2. This TCR was recovered from a male donor with ankylosing spondylitis. In DNA form, the CDR3 reads TGTGCCAGCAGCCGAGAAGCGGGAGCCTACAATGAGCAGTTCTTC. Protein product: CASSREAGAYNEQFF.